The rows below give T cell receptor beta chains drawn from one sample of a study of control samples from healthy donors and cancer patients. The protocol was immunoSEQ multiplex PCR, while the TCRdb copy is restricted to in-frame clones and leaves out a portion. This table holds about 140,000 clones, roughly 89% found once. The sample taken for sequencing was blood. These receptors were taken from a man aged 30-40 years in good health. Both conserved end residues are part of each CDR3. The D gene is left open where the match is weak. The size of a clone is reported for some rows only, either as once, few or many, or as a class for expanded clones.

J | V | size | D | DNA | CDR3
TRBJ1-1 | TRBV28 | . | . | TGTGCCAGCAGTCCGGTCCGGATGAACACTGAAGCTTTCTTT | CASSPVRMNTEAFF
TRBJ2-1 | TRBV4-3 | . | . | TGCGCCAGCAGCCAAGGGCGGGTTGGGGGATCTGCCTACAATGAGCAGTTCTTC | CASSQGRVGGSAYNEQFF
TRBJ2-6 | TRBV30 | once | . | TGTGCCTGGAGTACGGGCAGGGCCGGGGCCAACGTCCTGACTTTC | CAWSTGRAGANVLTF
TRBJ2-1 | TRBV9 | . | TRBD1 | TGTGCCAGCAGCGTAGGGACAGGCGGCGCCGGGGATGAGCAGTTCTTC | CASSVGTGGAGDEQFF
TRBJ2-7 | TRBV5-5 | . | . | TGTGCCAGCAGCTTCGGGGACGCAAGCTCCTACGAGCAGTACTTC | CASSFGDASSYEQYF
TRBJ1-5 | TRBV21-1 | . | . | TGTGCCAGCAGCAAAGCACCCGGGACAGGGAGCAATCAGCCCCAGCATTTT | CASSKAPGTGSNQPQHF
TRBJ1-3 | TRBV18 | . | . | TGTGCCAGCTCACCGCCGGGACGTGGAAACACCATATATTTT | CASSPPGRGNTIYF
TRBJ1-2 | TRBV7-9 | once | TRBD1 | TGTGCCAGCAGCTCGGTGGGACAGGGATCTAACTATGGCTACACCTTC | CASSSVGQGSNYGYTF
TRBJ1-1 | TRBV29-1 | . | . | TGCAGCGTCATGGAGCAGGGGAGCACTGAAGCTTTCTTT | CSVMEQGSTEAFF
TRBJ2-1 | TRBV4-1 | . | . | TGCGCCAGCAGCCAATTACACAATGAGCAGTTCTTC | CASSQLHNEQFF
TRBJ2-3 | TRBV30 | . | . | TGTGCCTGGAGTGACTGGACAGATACGCAGTATTTT | CAWSDWTDTQYF
TRBJ2-7 | TRBV5-4 | . | . | TGTGCCAGCAGAAAGGGACCTAGCGTCTACGAGCAGTACTTC | CASRKGPSVYEQYF
TRBJ1-1 | TRBV28 | . | . | TGTGCCAGCAGTTTTTTTAGGGGTAACACTGAAGCTTTCTTT | CASSFFRGNTEAFF
TRBJ1-1 | TRBV6-5 | . | . | TGTGCCAGCAGCACCTCAGTCGGTGAAGCTTTCTTT | CASSTSVGEAFF
TRBJ1-2 | TRBV28 | . | TRBD1 | TGTGCCAGCACCACTCTGGACAGGGATGTCTATGGCTACACCTTC | CASTTLDRDVYGYTF
TRBJ2-5 | TRBV9 | . | TRBD2 | TGTGCCAGCAGCGTAGGACTAGCGGGAGTGGGGGAGACCCAGTACTTC | CASSVGLAGVGETQYF
TRBJ2-4 | TRBV19 | . | TRBD1 | TGTGCCAGTAGTAGTCGGACAGGGGGAGTTAGAAACATTCAGTACTTC | CASSSRTGGVRNIQYF
TRBJ2-6 | TRBV6-5 | . | . | TGTGCCAGCTGGCGTTCTGGGGCCAACGTCCTGACTTTC | CASWRSGANVLTF
TRBJ1-5 | TRBV28 | . | . | TGTGCCAGCAGTTTATATTCCCGGAAAGATCAGCCCCAGCATTTT | CASSLYSRKDQPQHF
TRBJ2-2 | TRBV7-6 | once | . | TGTGCCAGCAGCTTAGGCCCCCTTGGTGCCGGGGAGCTGTTTTTT | CASSLGPLGAGELFF
TRBJ2-3 | TRBV6-4 | . | . | TGTGCCAGCAGTGACTCTGCCGGAGGCGGAAGCACAGATACGCAGTATTTT | CASSDSAGGGSTDTQYF
TRBJ2-1 | TRBV29-1 | . | TRBD2 | TGCAGCGTTGAAGAGTCAGGGACTAGCGGGAGATTAAGTGAGCAGTTCTTC | CSVEESGTSGRLSEQFF
TRBJ2-3 | TRBV7-9 | . | TRBD1 | TGTGCCAGCAGCTTAACAGGGGGAGCAGATACGCAGTATTTT | CASSLTGGADTQYF
TRBJ2-3 | TRBV5-1 | . | TRBD2 | TGCGCCAGCAGCCCGACTAGCTATGTCGGGGTTTTT | CASSPTSYVGVF
TRBJ1-2 | TRBV2 | once | . | TGTGCCAGCAGGTCAGGGTTAGGTGGCTACACCTTC | CASRSGLGGYTF
TRBJ2-7 | TRBV6-5 | . | TRBD1 | TGTGCCAGCAGTTTAGGACAGGGGGATGCCTACGAGCAGTACTTC | CASSLGQGDAYEQYF
TRBJ1-1 | TRBV30 | . | . | TGTGCCTGGAGTGTACCTATGAACACTGAAGCTTTCTTT | CAWSVPMNTEAFF
TRBJ2-2 | TRBV9 | . | . | TGTGCCAGCAGCGTAGCTACAGCTAGGAACACCGGGGAGCTGTTTTTT | CASSVATARNTGELFF
TRBJ1-1 | TRBV5-5 | . | TRBD1 | TGTGCCAGCAGCTTGGTGGCAGGGGGAGAAGCTTTCTTT | CASSLVAGGEAFF
TRBJ2-1 | TRBV5-1 | . | TRBD2 | TGCGCCAGCAGCTTGGCCAAGACTAGCGGGAACAATGAGCAGTTCTTC | CASSLAKTSGNNEQFF
TRBJ2-7 | TRBV28 | . | . | TGTGCCAGCATGGAGGGATACGAGCAGTACTTC | CASMEGYEQYF
TRBJ1-1 | TRBV28 | . | TRBD1 | TGTGCCAGCAGTTGGACAGGGAGGACTGAAGCTTTCTTT | CASSWTGRTEAFF
TRBJ1-4 | TRBV10-2 | . | . | TGCGCCAGCAGTGGTGGGGCCGTTAATGAAAAACTGTTTTTT | CASSGGAVNEKLFF
TRBJ2-1 | TRBV4-2 | once | . | TGTGCCAGCAGCCAAACGGGACTTTACAATGAGCAGTTCTTC | CASSQTGLYNEQFF
TRBJ2-1 | TRBV6-5 | . | TRBD2 | TGTGCCAGCAGTTACTTTCAGGGAGGGGAGCAGTTCTTC | CASSYFQGGEQFF
TRBJ1-5 | TRBV6-1 | once | TRBD1 | TGTGCCAGCAGTGAAGCGACAGGGGCCAATCAGCCCCAGCATTTT | CASSEATGANQPQHF
TRBJ1-1 | TRBV2 | . | . | TGTGCCAGCACACAGGACCATACAAGTGGCACTGAAGCTTTCTTT | CASTQDHTSGTEAFF
TRBJ1-1 | TRBV29-1 | few | . | TGCAGCGTTGGGGCAGGGGAGACTGAAGCTTTCTTT | CSVGAGETEAFF
TRBJ1-6 | TRBV5-1 | . | . | TGCGCCAGCAGCTTGGAGGTGAACAATTCACCCCTCCACTTT | CASSLEVNNSPLHF
TRBJ2-5 | TRBV3-1/TRBV3-2 | . | . | TGTGCCAGCAGCCATAGAGGGTACCAAGAGACCCAGTACTTC | CASSHRGYQETQYF
TRBJ2-5 | TRBV6-6 | . | . | TGTGCCAGCAGTTACTCGCAAGAGACCCAGTACTTC | CASSYSQETQYF
TRBJ2-1 | TRBV28 | . | . | TGTGCCAGCAGTTTAGATAACGCAGTTCCGGGTGAGCAGTTCTTC | CASSLDNAVPGEQFF
TRBJ1-1 | TRBV29-1 | . | . | TGCAGCGTTGAGCCGTCAGTGGGGGACTCTGAAGCTTTCTTT | CSVEPSVGDSEAFF
TRBJ2-5 | TRBV28 | . | . | TGTGCCAGCAAGTGGGGGGCTGTGGAGACCCAGTACTTC | CASKWGAVETQYF
TRBJ2-7 | TRBV29-1 | . | TRBD1 | TGCAGCGTTGAATTTGCGGCAGGGGGTGTGGGTGAGCAGTACTTC | CSVEFAAGGVGEQYF
TRBJ1-1 | TRBV30 | . | . | TGTGCCTATACACAGGGGAACACTGAAGCTTTCTTT | CAYTQGNTEAFF
TRBJ1-6 | TRBV14 | . | . | TGTGCCAGCCTTTGTAGGGGGAGGAAATCACCCCTCCACTTT | CASLCRGRKSPLHF
TRBJ2-7 | TRBV19 | . | TRBD1 | TGTGCCAGTGGGGACAGGGGGCTGTACGAGCAGTACTTC | CASGDRGLYEQYF
TRBJ2-7 | TRBV5-5 | . | TRBD1 | TGTGCCAGCAGCTTGGACAGGGGTCGTTTCGAGCAGTACTTC | CASSLDRGRFEQYF
TRBJ1-1 | TRBV28 | . | . | TGTGCCAGCAGCCCTCTTCGTAGCACTGAAGCTTTCTTT | CASSPLRSTEAFF
TRBJ2-2 | TRBV11-2 | . | . | TGTGCCGGACCGGACGGCCAAGACGGGGAGCTGTTTTTT | CAGPDGQDGELFF
TRBJ1-5 | TRBV12-5 | . | . | TGTGCTAGTGGTTTGGGCCCAACAGGAGGGAGTCAGCCCCAGCATTTT | CASGLGPTGGSQPQHF
TRBJ2-3 | TRBV7-7 | . | TRBD2 | TGTGCTAGCAGCTTAGCGAGGGGAATGCTCACAGCGGGGAACACAGATACGCAGTATTTT | CASSLARGMLTAGNTDTQYF